This T cell receptor (beta chain) was sequenced during a study of regulatory T cells in long-lasting Graves disease. Across the study: Over 5 years on antithyroid drugs plus positive TSH receptor antibodies marked Graves' disease as persistent.

For TCR beta, libraries came from iRepertoire HTBI primers and Arm-PCR of CDR3 regions. TCRdb reprocessed the multiplex PCR reads via MiXCR and lists one record per CDR3 protein. The sample comprises hundreds of thousands of distinct CDR3 sequences, around a fifth of which are singletons, and roughly an eighth rests with the top ten. Study-level results: Less diverse TCR repertoires were seen in persistent Graves' patients than in newly diagnosed ones. Examination was confined to peripheral blood, excluding thyroid tissue.

The CDR3 is 14 amino acids. Trimming removed 3 bases from V and 5 bases from J; junction bases left unmatched: 8. Germline loops: CDR1 DFQATT, CDR2 SNEGSKA (reference sequence). This clonotype appeared a few times. Its cognate antigen is unknown. Indicated time point: persistent/refractory GD, antithyroid drugs over 5 years with positive TRAb. Generation of the TCR library employed RNA extracted from PBMCs. An endocrinology department located in Xi'an, China, was where the patients came from. The V gene is TRBV20-1, the J gene TRBJ2-7, with 9 bases that match TRBD1. The clonotype originates from a female donor with Graves disease. The sequencing here drew on peripheral blood mononuclear cells (PBMCs), taken when the disease was refractory, from a patient treated with antithyroid drugs. The CDR3 spells CSASVPGQGNEQYF. For the CDR3, the DNA is TGCAGTGCTAGTGTTCCGGGACAGGGTAACGAGCAGTACTTC.